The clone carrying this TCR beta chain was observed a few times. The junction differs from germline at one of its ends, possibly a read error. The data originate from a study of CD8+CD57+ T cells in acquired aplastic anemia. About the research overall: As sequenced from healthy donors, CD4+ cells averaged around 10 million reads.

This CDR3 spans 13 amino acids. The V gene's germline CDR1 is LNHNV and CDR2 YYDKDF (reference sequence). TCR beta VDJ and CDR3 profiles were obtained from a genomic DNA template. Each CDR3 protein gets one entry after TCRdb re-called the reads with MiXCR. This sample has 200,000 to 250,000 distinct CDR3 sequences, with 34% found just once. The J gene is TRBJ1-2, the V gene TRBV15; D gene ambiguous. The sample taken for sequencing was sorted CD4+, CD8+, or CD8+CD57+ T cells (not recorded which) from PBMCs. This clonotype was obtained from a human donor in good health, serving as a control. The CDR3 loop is CATSRGGIYGHTF. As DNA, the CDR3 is TGTGCCACCAGCAGAGGTGGAATCTATGGCCACACCTTC.